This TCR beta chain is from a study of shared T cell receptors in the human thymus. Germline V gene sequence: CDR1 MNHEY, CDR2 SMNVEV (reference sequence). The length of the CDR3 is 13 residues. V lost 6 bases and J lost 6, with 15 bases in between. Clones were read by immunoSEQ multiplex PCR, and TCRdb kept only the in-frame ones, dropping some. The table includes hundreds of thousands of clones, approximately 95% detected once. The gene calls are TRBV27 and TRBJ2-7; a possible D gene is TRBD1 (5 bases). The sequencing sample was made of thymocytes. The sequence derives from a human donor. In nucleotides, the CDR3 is TGTGCCAGCAGGGTCAGGGTTTCCCGCGAGCAGTACTTC. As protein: CASRVRVSREQYF.